These T cell receptor beta chains were read from a single sample in a study of human T cells and chemical hapten exposure. Using its own MiXCR run on the RACE reads, TCRdb lists one record per CDR3 protein. The profile shows 75,000 to 90,000 distinct CDR3 sequences, roughly a tenth of them singletons. The sample here was whole blood, taken in connection with sensitization to the hapten diphenylcyclopropenone (DPC). The receptors originated from a woman between 50 and 59 years old with alopecia areata. Some clones in this sample may be carry-over from other donors' samples. CDR3s include the opening cysteine and the closing phenylalanine or tryptophan. Each record gives: clone size, J gene, V gene, CDR3 protein. A row's size may be missing; if present it is once, few, many or a size class.

abundance: NA
j_gene: TRBJ2-7
v_gene: TRBV11-3
CDR3aa: CASSFPGNSYEQYF

abundance: many
j_gene: TRBJ2-3
v_gene: TRBV7-6
CDR3aa: CASSLAELSTDTQYF

abundance: many
j_gene: TRBJ2-7
v_gene: TRBV7-2
CDR3aa: CASSLDTGTEYEQYF

abundance: many
j_gene: TRBJ2-1
v_gene: TRBV29-1
CDR3aa: CSVEGGQGSYNEQFF

abundance: NA
j_gene: TRBJ1-6
v_gene: TRBV4-3
CDR3aa: CASSQGRTSSPLHF

abundance: NA
j_gene: TRBJ2-2
v_gene: TRBV29-1
CDR3aa: CSVGSRTGELFF

abundance: NA
j_gene: TRBJ1-2
v_gene: TRBV7-9
CDR3aa: CASRADRTGDDYTF

abundance: many
j_gene: TRBJ1-4
v_gene: TRBV5-4
CDR3aa: CASSQQGGEREKLFF

abundance: NA
j_gene: TRBJ2-1
v_gene: TRBV6-2/TRBV6-3
CDR3aa: CASRRPGNNEQFF

abundance: NA
j_gene: TRBJ2-2
v_gene: TRBV14
CDR3aa: CASSLRTGTSGELFF

abundance: many
j_gene: TRBJ1-4
v_gene: TRBV7-8
CDR3aa: CASSLVGTGLFF

abundance: NA
j_gene: TRBJ2-1
v_gene: TRBV4-1
CDR3aa: CASSHNGNEQFF

abundance: NA
j_gene: TRBJ1-1
v_gene: TRBV6-5
CDR3aa: CASSNGGFKDTEAFF

abundance: few
j_gene: TRBJ1-3
v_gene: TRBV2
CDR3aa: CAIPTGSIGNTIYF

abundance: many
j_gene: TRBJ2-3
v_gene: TRBV5-6
CDR3aa: CASSLAGLGGTDTQYF

abundance: few
j_gene: TRBJ2-4
v_gene: TRBV12-3/TRBV12-4
CDR3aa: CASSFVAAKNIQYF

abundance: NA
j_gene: TRBJ1-1
v_gene: TRBV6-5
CDR3aa: CASSFWDNTEAFF

abundance: NA
j_gene: TRBJ1-1
v_gene: TRBV4-3
CDR3aa: CASSQDPNGGRTEAFF

abundance: few
j_gene: TRBJ2-1
v_gene: TRBV11-2
CDR3aa: CASSLGRTGAFF

abundance: few
j_gene: TRBJ2-1
v_gene: TRBV7-2
CDR3aa: CASSLEVSSYNEQFF

abundance: NA
j_gene: TRBJ2-3
v_gene: TRBV27
CDR3aa: CASSWTGGGTDTQYF

abundance: many
j_gene: TRBJ2-3
v_gene: TRBV12-3/TRBV12-4
CDR3aa: CASSLGYTDTQYF

abundance: many
j_gene: TRBJ1-3
v_gene: TRBV12-3/TRBV12-4
CDR3aa: CASSLRSLGSSENTIYF

abundance: few
j_gene: TRBJ1-2
v_gene: TRBV3-1
CDR3aa: CASSQLGGVRYGYTF

abundance: NA
j_gene: TRBJ1-3
v_gene: TRBV3-1
CDR3aa: CASSPLQGSSENTIYF

abundance: NA
j_gene: TRBJ2-1
v_gene: TRBV15
CDR3aa: CATSREGASYNEQFF

abundance: few
j_gene: TRBJ2-5
v_gene: TRBV21-1
CDR3aa: CASNLMTGVWLPGETQYF

abundance: many
j_gene: TRBJ2-3
v_gene: TRBV28
CDR3aa: CASSSPSGLAGTDTQYF

abundance: many
j_gene: TRBJ1-5
v_gene: TRBV12-3/TRBV12-4
CDR3aa: CASSFRGSGQPQHF

abundance: many
j_gene: TRBJ2-5
v_gene: TRBV5-1
CDR3aa: CASSPDRGETQYF

abundance: many
j_gene: TRBJ2-1
v_gene: TRBV14
CDR3aa: CASSLYLVRNNEQFF

abundance: NA
j_gene: TRBJ2-5
v_gene: TRBV5-1
CDR3aa: CASSFGGRGETQYF

abundance: NA
j_gene: TRBJ2-3
v_gene: TRBV28
CDR3aa: CASSPPIRADTQYF

abundance: many
j_gene: TRBJ2-5
v_gene: TRBV25-1
CDR3aa: CASSEWSETQYF

abundance: many
j_gene: TRBJ2-1
v_gene: TRBV29-1
CDR3aa: CSGGLADNEQFF

abundance: many
j_gene: TRBJ1-1
v_gene: TRBV28
CDR3aa: CASSFPGASNTEAFF

abundance: few
j_gene: TRBJ1-2
v_gene: TRBV28
CDR3aa: CASSSVRGANYGYTF

abundance: NA
j_gene: TRBJ1-2
v_gene: TRBV29-1
CDR3aa: CSVDSLNYGYTF

abundance: many
j_gene: TRBJ2-2
v_gene: TRBV12-3/TRBV12-4
CDR3aa: CASSFFGAGDTGELFF

abundance: many
j_gene: TRBJ2-7
v_gene: TRBV12-3/TRBV12-4
CDR3aa: CASSPLAGDPPYEQYF

abundance: NA
j_gene: TRBJ2-1
v_gene: TRBV10-2
CDR3aa: CASSEPSGTGPDNEQFF

abundance: NA
j_gene: TRBJ2-1
v_gene: TRBV21-1
CDR3aa: CASSKKGKLQCDEQFF

abundance: many
j_gene: TRBJ2-7
v_gene: TRBV29-1
CDR3aa: CSVSTVAGDF

abundance: NA
j_gene: TRBJ2-2
v_gene: TRBV10-3
CDR3aa: CAISESGPNTGELFF

abundance: few
j_gene: TRBJ2-3
v_gene: TRBV27
CDR3aa: CASPTGGGTDTQYF

abundance: few
j_gene: TRBJ2-7
v_gene: TRBV6-5
CDR3aa: CASSLGSPGLAAYEQYF

abundance: NA
j_gene: TRBJ2-7
v_gene: TRBV20-1
CDR3aa: CSRLAGGSASYEQYF

abundance: NA
j_gene: TRBJ2-3
v_gene: TRBV19
CDR3aa: CASSNRDHTDTQYF